These 14 T cell receptor beta chains were all obtained from the same sample, sequenced in a study of T cell responses to AZD1222 COVID-19 vaccine. Profiled with immunoSEQ multiplex PCR; TCRdb holds only in-frame clones, not every one. The table includes roughly 130,000 clones, 88% detected once. Sequenced material: peripheral blood, taken on day 0 of AZD1222 vaccination. These receptors were obtained from an adult in good health.

This sequence joins TRBV5-4 and TRBJ2-7; the match to TRBD2 covers 9 bases. Germline CDR1 reads SGHNT; CDR2 reads YYREEE (reference sequence). After removal of 0 bases from V and 3 bases from J, the junction contained 4 bases not matched to a gene. The CDR3 length is 15 residues. The CDR3 DNA is TGTGCCAGCAGCTTGGGCGGGGGGGGCAACTACGAGCAGTACTTC. Protein: CASSLGGGGNYEQYF.

The V call is TRBV29-1, the J call TRBJ1-2; D gene uncertain. Germline values: CDR1 SQVTM, CDR2 ANQGSEA. Trimming removed 3 bases from V and 2 bases from J, with 13 bases in between. The CDR3 is 14 amino acids. This chain's CDR3 is CSVDGREGNYGYTF. The CDR3 coding sequence is TGCAGCGTTGACGGTCGGGAGGGAAACTATGGCTACACCTTC.

This chain connects TRBV18 to TRBJ2-7; TRBD1 matches 9 bases. V lost 3 bases, J lost 7 bases, and 10 bases stayed unmatched. The CDR3 length is 15 residues. CDR1 and CDR2 (germline): KGHSH, LQKENI. For the CDR3, the DNA is TGTGCCAGCTCACCCTCTTTACAGGGGGCGAGGGAGCAGTACTTC. Residues: CASSPSLQGAREQYF.

In DNA, the CDR3 is TGCGCCAGCAGTCAATCGGGGGGCAGATCCTACGAGCAGTACTTC. Amino acid sequence: CASSQSGGRSYEQYF. This chain joins TRBV23-1 and TRBJ2-7; D is tentatively TRBD1 or TRBD2 (6 bases each). TRBV23-1 is identified as an open reading frame with a role that is uncertain. This CDR3 is built from 15 residues. Trimming took 0 bases from V and 1 from J, leaving 10 bases between them.

The CDR3 sequence: CASTRKGVGNSPLHF. The CDR3 DNA sequence: TGTGCCAGCACTAGAAAAGGGGTGGGTAATTCACCCCTCCACTTT. The rearrangement links TRBV6-5 to TRBJ1-6; D is possibly TRBD1 (5 bases). V lost 7 bases to trimming and J lost 6 bases, with 16 bases between them. Germline CDR1 and CDR2: MNHEY and SVGAGI. The CDR3 consists of 15 residues.

The chain carries TRBV9 and TRBJ1-1, with a weak D call TRBD1 (5 bases). The CDR3 length is 16 residues. The V and J ends lost 0 bases and 5 bases respectively, with 17 bases between them. CDR1 is SGDLS, CDR2 YYNGEE, per germline. The CDR3 DNA follows: TGTGCCAGCAGCGTAGGTGTTGTCGGGGCGCTGACTGAAGCTTTCTTT. This gives the protein CASSVGVVGALTEAFF.

The chain is built from TRBV12-3 or TRBV12-4 and TRBJ2-5; D is unclear. V lost 3 bases and J lost 5, with 7 bases in between. The CDR3 has 12 amino acids. Written as DNA, the CDR3 is TGTGCCAGCAGTTTGTACGGGGAGACCCAGTACTTC. Amino acid sequence: CASSLYGETQYF.

The CDR3 region is CASSLRGSTETQYF. The CDR3 DNA follows: TGTGCCAGCAGCTTAAGAGGTTCGACAGAGACCCAGTACTTC. This chain connects TRBV7-9 to TRBJ2-5; D is ambiguous. Trimming removed 2 bases at V and 4 bases at J, with 11 bases between. CDR1 SEHNR and CDR2 FQNEAQ come from the germline V gene (reference sequence). The CDR3 spans 14 residues.

The sample holds a few counts of this clone. The chain uses TRBV2 and TRBJ2-2; D assignment may be TRBD1 or TRBD2 (5 bases each). V was cut by 3 bases and J by 4 bases, with 9 bases left in between. The CDR3 covers 14 residues. CDR1 SNHLY and CDR2 FYNNEI come from the germline V gene. CDR3 sequence (DNA): TGTGCCAGCAGTGATGTTGGGGGCACCGGGGAGCTGTTTTTT. Protein: CASSDVGGTGELFF.

As concerns this clone: Other DNA sequences from this sample encode an identical CDR3 as well. The rearrangement links TRBV7-9 to TRBJ1-2, with 7 bases lining up with TRBD1. This CDR3 contains 14 residues. Germline-derived CDR1 and CDR2 are SEHNR and FQNEAQ (reference sequence). Trimming cost V 3 bases and J 4 bases; bases outside gene matches: 5. The CDR3 loop reads CASSLGDRVYGYTF. The CDR3, as DNA: TGTGCCAGCAGCTTGGGCGACAGGGTCTATGGCTACACCTTC.

V gene TRBV5-1 combines with J gene TRBJ2-3; D call uncertain. Germline CDR1 reads SGHRS; CDR2 reads YFSETQ. The CDR3 has 15 residues. V was clipped by 5 bases and J by 2 bases, with 15 bases between them. In nucleotides, the CDR3 is TGCGCCAGCAGTAACGAGAACAGAATCACAGATACGCAGTATTTT. Residues: CASSNENRITDTQYF.

The V and J genes are TRBV7-2 and TRBJ1-4; unclear D gene. Germline CDR1 SGHTA, CDR2 FQGNSA. Trimming took off 1 base at V and 3 bases at J, with 12 bases between the two ends. There are 16 residues in the CDR3. The CDR3 region is CASSLELGISNEKLFF. Here the CDR3 DNA reads TGTGCCAGCAGCTTAGAGTTGGGGATCTCTAATGAAAAACTGTTTTTT.

The chain uses TRBV2 and TRBJ1-2, with D hard to call. The CDR3 extends over 15 amino acids. The germline V gene has CDR1 SNHLY and CDR2 FYNNEI. Deletions cut 0 bases from V and 8 bases from J, with 16 bases between. In nucleotides, the CDR3 is TGTGCCAGCAGTGAAGCAGGTATCGGTGGGCTAGGCTACACCTTC. Amino acid sequence: CASSEAGIGGLGYTF.

The rearrangement uses TRBV6-5 and TRBJ2-7, with 7 bases matching TRBD1. Losses at the gene ends were 0 bases for V and 2 bases for J; bases not matched to a gene: 1. Looked up from germline, CDR1 is MNHEY and CDR2 is SVGAGI. The CDR3 is 14 amino acids. In DNA form, the CDR3 reads TGTGCCAGCAGTTACTCGGGGACAGCCTACGAGCAGTACTTC. Encoded protein: CASSYSGTAYEQYF.